This T cell receptor beta chain derives from a study of blood T cell repertoires in COVID-19. Study as a whole: COVID-19 samples from acute and convalescent phases originated in the United States, Italy and Spain. T cells, B-cell-depleted T cells, or PBMCs supplied cDNA or gDNA.

Per the authors' pipeline: How many nucleated cells were present was estimated from reference gene primer amplification. Using immunoSEQ multiplex PCR, the repertoire was profiled, and TCRdb retains in-frame clones only, with some absent. V and J calls and clone size come straight from that table; D and trimming were deduced from the DNA. The profile shows about 69,000 clones, over 75% of them singletons. From germline, CDR1 is SGHKS and CDR2 YYEKEE (reference sequence). The CDR3 extends over 18 amino acids. The ends lost 4 bases at V and 4 bases at J; junction bases unmatched: 18. The source is a man at least 80 years old with acute or convalescent COVID-19. This rearrangement joins TRBV5-5 to TRBJ1-2, with 8 bases lining up with TRBD1. Sequencing was carried out using peripheral blood. The CDR3 sequence is CASSQLRTGKVTSYGYTF. The CDR3 bases are TGTGCCAGCAGCCAACTACGGACAGGGAAGGTGACCAGCTATGGCTACACCTTC.